A selection of T cell receptor beta chains follows, all from one sample in a study of T cell changes during pregnancy in multiple sclerosis. TCRdb's table, derived via immunoSEQ multiplex PCR, lists solely in-frame clones and lacks some. The data contain nearly 60,000 clones, about 90% of them singletons. The sample here was CD4+ T cells from peripheral blood mononuclear cells, taken after pregnancy. The receptors were sampled from a female donor in good health, enrolled as a control in a pregnancy study. Both conserved end residues are part of each CDR3. The order of the fields is J gene, V gene, D gene, clone size, CDR3 DNA, CDR3 protein. The D gene is left open where the match is weak. The listing skips clone size in some rows; elsewhere it reads once, few, many or a size class.

j_call: TRBJ2-1; v_call: TRBV5-1; d_call: NA; clone_size: NA; cdr3_nt: TGCGCCAGCAGTTCCCCCGCCGGGGGCTACAATGAGCAGTTCTTC; cdr3_aa: CASSSPAGGYNEQFF
j_call: TRBJ2-3; v_call: TRBV11-3; d_call: NA; clone_size: NA; cdr3_nt: TGTGCCAGCAGCCGCGGGGACTCCGGGTCATATACGCAGTATTTT; cdr3_aa: CASSRGDSGSYTQYF
j_call: TRBJ1-2; v_call: TRBV9; d_call: NA; clone_size: NA; cdr3_nt: TGTGCCAGCAGCGTAGGTCTGGGACACGCCGGGCAGACCGATAACTATGGCTACACCTTC; cdr3_aa: CASSVGLGHAGQTDNYGYTF
j_call: TRBJ1-1; v_call: TRBV7-2; d_call: NA; clone_size: NA; cdr3_nt: TGTGCCAGCAGCTTAGTCGTCCAGGCGAACACTGAAGCTTTCTTT; cdr3_aa: CASSLVVQANTEAFF
j_call: TRBJ1-5; v_call: TRBV18; d_call: NA; clone_size: NA; cdr3_nt: TGTGCCAGCTCGCCCAGGGAGGGAGGGTCCAATCAGCCCCAGCATTTT; cdr3_aa: CASSPREGGSNQPQHF
j_call: TRBJ2-6; v_call: TRBV4-3; d_call: NA; clone_size: NA; cdr3_nt: TGCGCCAGCAGCCAAGATAGCCCCTTCTCTGGGGCCAACGTCCTGACTTTC; cdr3_aa: CASSQDSPFSGANVLTF
j_call: TRBJ1-1; v_call: TRBV19; d_call: NA; clone_size: NA; cdr3_nt: TGTGCCAGTAGTACGGACATCGCTGAAGCTTTCTTT; cdr3_aa: CASSTDIAEAFF
j_call: TRBJ2-3; v_call: TRBV5-6; d_call: NA; clone_size: NA; cdr3_nt: TGTGCCAGCAGCCAGAGGAGGACGATGCAGTATTTT; cdr3_aa: CASSQRRTMQYF
j_call: TRBJ2-7; v_call: TRBV6-5; d_call: TRBD2; clone_size: NA; cdr3_nt: TGTGCCAGCAAACTAGCGGGGGGAGTGTACGAGCAGTACTTC; cdr3_aa: CASKLAGGVYEQYF
j_call: TRBJ2-1; v_call: TRBV9; d_call: TRBD2; clone_size: NA; cdr3_nt: TGTGCCAGCAGCGTAGAGCCCGGACTAGCGGGGGGGCTTGAGCAGTTCTTC; cdr3_aa: CASSVEPGLAGGLEQFF
j_call: TRBJ1-1; v_call: TRBV5-4; d_call: TRBD1; clone_size: NA; cdr3_nt: TGTGCCAGCAGCGGAGGGACAGGGGGCAGGTACACTGAAGCTTTCTTT; cdr3_aa: CASSGGTGGRYTEAFF
j_call: TRBJ1-5; v_call: TRBV7-9; d_call: TRBD1; clone_size: NA; cdr3_nt: TGTGCCAGCAGCTTAGGTTCCCTCAGGGGGCGGGTGAGCAATCAGCCCCAGCATTTT; cdr3_aa: CASSLGSLRGRVSNQPQHF
j_call: TRBJ1-4; v_call: TRBV4-2; d_call: NA; clone_size: NA; cdr3_nt: TGTGCCAGCCTGGGCGGGTTTAATGAAAAACTGTTTTTT; cdr3_aa: CASLGGFNEKLFF
j_call: TRBJ1-5; v_call: TRBV2; d_call: NA; clone_size: NA; cdr3_nt: TGTGCCAGCAGTGAAGGCTCTTCGGGACAGCCCCAGCATTTT; cdr3_aa: CASSEGSSGQPQHF
j_call: TRBJ1-1; v_call: TRBV5-1; d_call: NA; clone_size: NA; cdr3_nt: TGCGCCAGCAGCACCCGACAGACAATAAACACTGAAGCTTTCTTT; cdr3_aa: CASSTRQTINTEAFF
j_call: TRBJ1-1; v_call: TRBV4-1; d_call: NA; clone_size: NA; cdr3_nt: TGCGCCAGCAGCCGCGCGGGACGGCCGAACACTGAAGCTTTCTTT; cdr3_aa: CASSRAGRPNTEAFF
j_call: TRBJ1-2; v_call: TRBV7-2; d_call: TRBD1; clone_size: NA; cdr3_nt: TGTGCCAGCAGCTCGGGACAGGGTACTGGCTACACCTTC; cdr3_aa: CASSSGQGTGYTF
j_call: TRBJ2-4; v_call: TRBV7-2; d_call: NA; clone_size: few; cdr3_nt: TGTGCCAGCAGCCACACGACCGGGACAATCAAAAACATTCAGTACTTC; cdr3_aa: CASSHTTGTIKNIQYF
j_call: TRBJ1-6; v_call: TRBV30; d_call: NA; clone_size: NA; cdr3_nt: TGTGCCTGGAGTGTCATCCAGGGAAGCTCCTATAATTCACCCCTCCACTTT; cdr3_aa: CAWSVIQGSSYNSPLHF
j_call: TRBJ2-1; v_call: TRBV7-2; d_call: TRBD2; clone_size: once; cdr3_nt: TGTGCCAGCAGCGATCTGCGGGGGGGGAGGTCCAATGAGCAGTTCTTC; cdr3_aa: CASSDLRGGRSNEQFF
j_call: TRBJ2-7; v_call: TRBV27; d_call: TRBD2; clone_size: NA; cdr3_nt: TGTGCCAGCAGTTCGGGAGGGCCTATTGGATACGAGCAGTACTTC; cdr3_aa: CASSSGGPIGYEQYF
j_call: TRBJ2-5; v_call: TRBV5-4; d_call: TRBD1; clone_size: NA; cdr3_nt: TGTGCCAGCAGCATGGGCAGGGGGCAGGAGACCCAGTACTTC; cdr3_aa: CASSMGRGQETQYF
j_call: TRBJ1-2; v_call: TRBV2; d_call: NA; clone_size: NA; cdr3_nt: TGTGCCAGCAGTGAACTCCAGGCGAACTATGGCTACACCTTC; cdr3_aa: CASSELQANYGYTF
j_call: TRBJ2-2; v_call: TRBV7-9; d_call: NA; clone_size: NA; cdr3_nt: TGTGCCAGCAGCGATTACGACAGGATCACCGGGGAGCTGTTTTTT; cdr3_aa: CASSDYDRITGELFF
j_call: TRBJ1-1; v_call: TRBV6-1; d_call: NA; clone_size: NA; cdr3_nt: TGTGCCAGCAGTGAGGACAGATTGAACACTGAAGCTTTCTTT; cdr3_aa: CASSEDRLNTEAFF
j_call: TRBJ2-3; v_call: TRBV4-3; d_call: NA; clone_size: NA; cdr3_nt: TGCGCCAGCAGCCAAGAAAGGAGGGATACGCAGTATTTT; cdr3_aa: CASSQERRDTQYF
j_call: TRBJ2-5; v_call: TRBV7-8; d_call: TRBD2; clone_size: NA; cdr3_nt: TGTGCCAGCAGCTTAATGGCTAGCGGGGGACAAGAGACCCAGTACTTC; cdr3_aa: CASSLMASGGQETQYF
j_call: TRBJ2-7; v_call: TRBV10-3; d_call: TRBD1; clone_size: NA; cdr3_nt: TGTGCCAGCCGGGACAGGGACTACGAGCAGTACTTC; cdr3_aa: CASRDRDYEQYF
j_call: TRBJ2-1; v_call: TRBV6-6; d_call: NA; clone_size: NA; cdr3_nt: TGTGCCAGCAGTCCCCGGGGAGAGCAGTTCTTC; cdr3_aa: CASSPRGEQFF
j_call: TRBJ1-3; v_call: TRBV2; d_call: TRBD1; clone_size: NA; cdr3_nt: TGTGCCAGCAGGAATGACAGGGTTTCTGGAAACACCATATATTTT; cdr3_aa: CASRNDRVSGNTIYF
j_call: TRBJ1-5; v_call: TRBV10-3; d_call: NA; clone_size: NA; cdr3_nt: TGTGCCATACGGCCGTCGGGGGGTAATCAGCCCCAGCATTTT; cdr3_aa: CAIRPSGGNQPQHF
j_call: TRBJ1-2; v_call: TRBV11-1; d_call: TRBD1; clone_size: NA; cdr3_nt: TGTGCCAGCAGTCGGACAGGGAACTATGGCTACACCTTC; cdr3_aa: CASSRTGNYGYTF
j_call: TRBJ2-7; v_call: TRBV5-1; d_call: NA; clone_size: NA; cdr3_nt: TGCGCCAGCAGCTTCCACTACGAGCAGTACTTC; cdr3_aa: CASSFHYEQYF
j_call: TRBJ2-3; v_call: TRBV9; d_call: NA; clone_size: NA; cdr3_nt: TGTGCCAGCAGCGTGCTGGCTAGCACAGATACGCAGTATTTT; cdr3_aa: CASSVLASTDTQYF
j_call: TRBJ2-2; v_call: TRBV7-2; d_call: TRBD2; clone_size: NA; cdr3_nt: TGTGCCAGCAGTCAGCGGGGGGACAACACCGGGGAGCTGTTTTTT; cdr3_aa: CASSQRGDNTGELFF
j_call: TRBJ1-2; v_call: TRBV19; d_call: TRBD1; clone_size: many; cdr3_nt: TGTGCCAGTAGTCCCCTGGGGACAGGGGGCCGAGGCTACACCTTC; cdr3_aa: CASSPLGTGGRGYTF
j_call: TRBJ1-2; v_call: TRBV4-3; d_call: TRBD1; clone_size: NA; cdr3_nt: TGCGCCAGCAGCCGTAAAGGGGAACAGGGGGCAGGTGGCTACACCTTC; cdr3_aa: CASSRKGEQGAGGYTF
j_call: TRBJ2-2; v_call: TRBV7-2; d_call: NA; clone_size: NA; cdr3_nt: TGTGCCAGCAGCTTAGTCCAGATGAACACCGGGGAGCTGTTTTTT; cdr3_aa: CASSLVQMNTGELFF
j_call: TRBJ1-2; v_call: TRBV6-1; d_call: NA; clone_size: NA; cdr3_nt: TGTGCCAGCAGTGAAGAGAGGACAGCCTATGGCTACACCTTC; cdr3_aa: CASSEERTAYGYTF
j_call: TRBJ2-2; v_call: TRBV9; d_call: NA; clone_size: NA; cdr3_nt: TGTGCCAGCACCACGGGACAAAGAACCGGGGAGCTGTTTTTT; cdr3_aa: CASTTGQRTGELFF